Listed below are T cell receptor beta chains from one sample, sequenced in a study of blood T cell repertoires in COVID-19. The repertoire was sequenced with immunoSEQ multiplex PCR; TCRdb's copy has only in-frame clones and lacks some. The sample carries fewer than 250,000 clones, roughly 86% recorded once. Source material: peripheral blood. Every receptor here comes from a woman aged 60-75 years with acute or convalescent COVID-19. Both conserved end residues are part of each CDR3. The D gene is left open where the match is weak. Only some rows state a clone size, as once, few, many or a class for expanded clones.

J	size	V	D	DNA	CDR3
TRBJ2-1	-	TRBV3-1/TRBV3-2	-	TGTGCCAGCCTCGGGACTCCATCCAATGAGCAGTTCTTC	CASLGTPSNEQFF
TRBJ2-1	-	TRBV9	TRBD2	TGTGCCAGCAGCGTAGGGATTAGCGGGAGGGCCGGGGTTTACAATGAGCAGTTCTTC	CASSVGISGRAGVYNEQFF
TRBJ1-3	once	TRBV11-2	-	TGTGCCAGCAGCTTAGAGAGATTTTCTGGAAACACCATATATTTT	CASSLERFSGNTIYF
TRBJ1-6	-	TRBV11-2	-	TGTGCCAGCAGCTTAGCAGGCTCAAGCTCCTATAATTCACCCCTCCACTTT	CASSLAGSSSYNSPLHF
TRBJ2-1	-	TRBV24-1	-	TGTGCCACCAGTGACTCTTTCGGGAGCTCCTACAATGAGCAGTTCTTC	CATSDSFGSSYNEQFF
TRBJ1-2	-	TRBV29-1	-	TGCAGCGGGGTCGACGGTTACTATGGCTACACCTTC	CSGVDGYYGYTF
TRBJ2-1	-	TRBV5-5	TRBD2	TGTGCCAGCAGCTCGGGACTAGCGGGGGTTTGGGAGCAGTTCTTC	CASSSGLAGVWEQFF
TRBJ2-2	once	TRBV19	TRBD2	TGTGCCAGTAGTGCACTAGCGGGAGGGTTTACCGGGGAGCTGTTTTTT	CASSALAGGFTGELFF
TRBJ1-4	-	TRBV5-4	TRBD1	TGTGCCAGCAGCCTGACAGGGGGACGGGAAAAACTGTTTTTT	CASSLTGGREKLFF
TRBJ2-7	-	TRBV11-2	-	TGTGCCAGCAGTCCCATCTCCTACGAGCAGTACTTC	CASSPISYEQYF
TRBJ1-1	-	TRBV24-1	TRBD1	TGTGCCACCAGTACAGGGGTCTCTGAAGCTTTCTTT	CATSTGVSEAFF